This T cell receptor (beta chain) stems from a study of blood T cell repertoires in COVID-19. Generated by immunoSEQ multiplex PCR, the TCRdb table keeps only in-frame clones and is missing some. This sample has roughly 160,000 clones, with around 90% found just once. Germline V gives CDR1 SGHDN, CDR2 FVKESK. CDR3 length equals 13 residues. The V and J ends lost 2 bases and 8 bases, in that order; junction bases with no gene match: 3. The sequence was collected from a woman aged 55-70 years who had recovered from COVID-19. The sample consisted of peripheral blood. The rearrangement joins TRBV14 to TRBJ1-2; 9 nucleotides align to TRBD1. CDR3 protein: CASSQTGGWGYTF. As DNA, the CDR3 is TGTGCCAGCAGCCAAACAGGGGGCTGGGGCTACACCTTC.